Only a few counts were recorded for the clone carrying this T cell receptor (beta chain). A library of TCRbeta sequences, prepared with unique molecular identifiers, was generated. MiXCR, run by TCRdb on the PCR reads, gives a single entry per CDR3 protein. The sample shows around 340,000 distinct CDR3 sequences, about an eighth of them seen only once. This entry comes from a study of T-cell reconstitution after alpha-beta-depleted transplantation in children. The CDR3 extends over 17 amino acids. Trimming removed 4 bases at V and 1 base at J, with 19 bases between. The material was PBMCs, obtained from the stem cell graft. The rearrangement links TRBV12-3 or TRBV12-4 to TRBJ1-2; D not resolved. This receptor was identified in a human donor who donated a stem cell graft to a child with Fanconi anemia. In DNA form, the CDR3 reads TGTGCCAGCAGTTCTTTACTTTTGGGCGGGATTAACTATGGCTACACCTTC. Amino acid sequence: CASSSLLLGGINYGYTF.